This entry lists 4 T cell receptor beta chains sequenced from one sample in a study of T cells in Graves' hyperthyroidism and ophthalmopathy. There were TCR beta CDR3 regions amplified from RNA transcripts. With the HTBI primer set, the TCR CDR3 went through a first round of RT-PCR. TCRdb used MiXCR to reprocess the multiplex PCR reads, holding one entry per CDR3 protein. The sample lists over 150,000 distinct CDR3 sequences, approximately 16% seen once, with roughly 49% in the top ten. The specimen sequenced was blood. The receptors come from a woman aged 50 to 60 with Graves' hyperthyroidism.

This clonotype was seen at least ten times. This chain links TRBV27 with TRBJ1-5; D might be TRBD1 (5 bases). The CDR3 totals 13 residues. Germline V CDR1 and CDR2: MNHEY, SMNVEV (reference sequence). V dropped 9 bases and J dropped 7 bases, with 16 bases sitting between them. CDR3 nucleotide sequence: TGTGCCAGTTCCAGGGTTTTGGGACAGCCCCAGCATTTT. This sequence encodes CASSRVLGQPQHF.

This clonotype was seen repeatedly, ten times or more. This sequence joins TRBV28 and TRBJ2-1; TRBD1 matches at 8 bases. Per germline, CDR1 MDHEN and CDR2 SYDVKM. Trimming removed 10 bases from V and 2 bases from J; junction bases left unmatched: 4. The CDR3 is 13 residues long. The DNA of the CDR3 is TGTGCCACCACAGGGGGTGCCTACAATGAGCAGTTCTTC. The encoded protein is CATTGGAYNEQFF. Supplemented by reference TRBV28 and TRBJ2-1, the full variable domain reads DVKVTQSSRYLVKRTGEKVFLECVQDMDHENMFWYRQDPGLGLRLIYFSYDVKMKEKGDIPEGYSVSREKKERFSLILESASTNQTSMYLCATTGGAYNEQFFGPGTRLTVL.

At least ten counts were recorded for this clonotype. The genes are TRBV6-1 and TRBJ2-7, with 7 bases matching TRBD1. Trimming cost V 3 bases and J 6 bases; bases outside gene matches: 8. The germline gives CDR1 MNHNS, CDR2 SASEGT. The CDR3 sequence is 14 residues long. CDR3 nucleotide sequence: TGTGCCAGCAGTGATCTCGACAGGGCTGGCGAGCAGTACTTC. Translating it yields CASSDLDRAGEQYF.

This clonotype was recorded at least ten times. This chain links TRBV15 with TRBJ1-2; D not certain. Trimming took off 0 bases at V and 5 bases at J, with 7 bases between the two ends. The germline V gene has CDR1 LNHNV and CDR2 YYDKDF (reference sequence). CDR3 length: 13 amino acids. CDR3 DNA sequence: TGTGCCACCAGCAGAGATAGCAGATATGGCTACACCTTC. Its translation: CATSRDSRYGYTF.